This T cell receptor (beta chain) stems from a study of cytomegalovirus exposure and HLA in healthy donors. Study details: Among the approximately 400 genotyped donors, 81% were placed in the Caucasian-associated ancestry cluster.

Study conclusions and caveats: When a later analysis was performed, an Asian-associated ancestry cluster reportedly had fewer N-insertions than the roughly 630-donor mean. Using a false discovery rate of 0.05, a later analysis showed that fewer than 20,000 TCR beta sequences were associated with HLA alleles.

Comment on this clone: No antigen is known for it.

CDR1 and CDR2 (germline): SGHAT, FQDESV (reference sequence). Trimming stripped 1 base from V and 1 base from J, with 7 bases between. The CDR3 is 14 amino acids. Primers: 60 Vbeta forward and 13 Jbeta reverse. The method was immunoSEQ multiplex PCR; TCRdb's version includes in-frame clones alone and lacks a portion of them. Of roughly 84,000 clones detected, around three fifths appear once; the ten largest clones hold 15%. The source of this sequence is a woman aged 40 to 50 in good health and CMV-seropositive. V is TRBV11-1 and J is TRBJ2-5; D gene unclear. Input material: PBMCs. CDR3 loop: CASSLGLSQETQYF. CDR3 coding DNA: TGTGCCAGCAGCTTAGGTCTTTCCCAAGAGACCCAGTACTTC.